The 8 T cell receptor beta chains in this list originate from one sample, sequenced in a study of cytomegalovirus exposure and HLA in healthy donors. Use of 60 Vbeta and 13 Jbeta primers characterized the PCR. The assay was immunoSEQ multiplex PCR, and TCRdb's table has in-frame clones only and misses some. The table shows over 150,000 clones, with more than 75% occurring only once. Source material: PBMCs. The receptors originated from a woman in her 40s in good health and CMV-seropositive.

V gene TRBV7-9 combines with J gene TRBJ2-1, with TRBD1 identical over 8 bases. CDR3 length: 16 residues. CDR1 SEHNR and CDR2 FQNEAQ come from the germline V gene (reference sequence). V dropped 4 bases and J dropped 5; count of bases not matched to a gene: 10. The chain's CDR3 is CASSSPGTGRDNEQFF. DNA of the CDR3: TGTGCCAGCAGCTCGCCCGGGACAGGTCGGGACAATGAGCAGTTCTTC.

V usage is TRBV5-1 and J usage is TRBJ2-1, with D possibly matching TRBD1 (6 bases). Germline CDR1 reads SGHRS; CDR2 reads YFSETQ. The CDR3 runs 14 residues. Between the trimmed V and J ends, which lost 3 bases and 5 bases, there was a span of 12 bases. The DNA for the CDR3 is TGCGCCAGCAGCTGGACAGCCGCAAACAATGAGCAGTTCTTC. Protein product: CASSWTAANNEQFF.

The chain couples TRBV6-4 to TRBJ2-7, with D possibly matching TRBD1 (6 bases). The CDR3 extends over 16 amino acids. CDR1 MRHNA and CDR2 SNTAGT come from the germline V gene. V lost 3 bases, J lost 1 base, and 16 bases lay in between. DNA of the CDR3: TGTGCCAGCAGTGATTCTACAGGGCCCAGGTCCTACGAGCAGTACTTC. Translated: CASSDSTGPRSYEQYF.

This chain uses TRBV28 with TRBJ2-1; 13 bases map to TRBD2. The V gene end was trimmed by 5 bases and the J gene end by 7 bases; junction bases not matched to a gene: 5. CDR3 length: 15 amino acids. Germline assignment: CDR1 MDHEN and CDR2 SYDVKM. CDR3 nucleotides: TGTGCCAGCAGTATCACTAGCGGGAGGGTTAATGAGCAGTTCTTC. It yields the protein CASSITSGRVNEQFF.

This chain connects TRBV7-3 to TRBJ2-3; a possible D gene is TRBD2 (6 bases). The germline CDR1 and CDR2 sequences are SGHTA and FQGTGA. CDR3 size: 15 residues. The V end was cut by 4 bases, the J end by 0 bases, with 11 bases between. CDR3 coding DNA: TGTGCCAGCAGCTCGGGACTTTCTAGCACAGATACGCAGTATTTT. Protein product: CASSSGLSSTDTQYF.

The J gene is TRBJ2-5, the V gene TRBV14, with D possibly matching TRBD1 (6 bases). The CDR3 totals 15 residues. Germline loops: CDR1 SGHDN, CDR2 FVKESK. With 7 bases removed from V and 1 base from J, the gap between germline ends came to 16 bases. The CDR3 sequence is CASNSGRDTQETQYF. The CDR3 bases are TGTGCCAGCAACTCAGGCCGGGACACCCAAGAGACCCAGTACTTC.

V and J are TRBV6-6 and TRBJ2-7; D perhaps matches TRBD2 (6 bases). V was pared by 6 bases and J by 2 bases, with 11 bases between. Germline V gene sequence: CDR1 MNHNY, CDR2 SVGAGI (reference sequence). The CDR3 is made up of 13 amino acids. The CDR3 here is CASRSSGTYEQYF. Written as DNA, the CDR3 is TGTGCCAGCAGGAGTAGCGGTACCTACGAGCAGTACTTC.

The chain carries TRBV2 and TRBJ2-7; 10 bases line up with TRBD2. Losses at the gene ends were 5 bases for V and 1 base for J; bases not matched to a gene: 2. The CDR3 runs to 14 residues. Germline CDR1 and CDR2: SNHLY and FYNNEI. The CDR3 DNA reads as TGTGCCAGCAGTTTTAGCGGGAGGTCCTACGAGCAGTACTTC. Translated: CASSFSGRSYEQYF. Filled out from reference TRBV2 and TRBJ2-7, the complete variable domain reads EPEVTQTPSHQVTQMGQEVILRCVPISNHLYFYWYRQILGQKVEFLVSFYNNEISEKSEIFDDQFSVERPDGSNFTLKIRSTKLEDSAMYFCASSFSGRSYEQYFGPGTRLTVT.